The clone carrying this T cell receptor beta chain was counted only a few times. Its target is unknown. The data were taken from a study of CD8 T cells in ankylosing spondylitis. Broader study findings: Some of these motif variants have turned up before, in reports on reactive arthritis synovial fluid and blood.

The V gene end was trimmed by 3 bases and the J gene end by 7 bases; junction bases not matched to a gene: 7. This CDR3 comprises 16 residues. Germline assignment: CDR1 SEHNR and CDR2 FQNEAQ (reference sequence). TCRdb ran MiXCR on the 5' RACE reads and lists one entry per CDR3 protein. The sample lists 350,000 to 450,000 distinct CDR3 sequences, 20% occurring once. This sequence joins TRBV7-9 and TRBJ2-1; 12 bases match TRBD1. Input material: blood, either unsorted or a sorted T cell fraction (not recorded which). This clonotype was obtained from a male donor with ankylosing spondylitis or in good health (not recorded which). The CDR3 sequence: CASSFSGQGAHNEQFF. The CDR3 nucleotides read TGTGCCAGCAGCTTTTCGGGACAGGGGGCCCATAATGAGCAGTTCTTC.